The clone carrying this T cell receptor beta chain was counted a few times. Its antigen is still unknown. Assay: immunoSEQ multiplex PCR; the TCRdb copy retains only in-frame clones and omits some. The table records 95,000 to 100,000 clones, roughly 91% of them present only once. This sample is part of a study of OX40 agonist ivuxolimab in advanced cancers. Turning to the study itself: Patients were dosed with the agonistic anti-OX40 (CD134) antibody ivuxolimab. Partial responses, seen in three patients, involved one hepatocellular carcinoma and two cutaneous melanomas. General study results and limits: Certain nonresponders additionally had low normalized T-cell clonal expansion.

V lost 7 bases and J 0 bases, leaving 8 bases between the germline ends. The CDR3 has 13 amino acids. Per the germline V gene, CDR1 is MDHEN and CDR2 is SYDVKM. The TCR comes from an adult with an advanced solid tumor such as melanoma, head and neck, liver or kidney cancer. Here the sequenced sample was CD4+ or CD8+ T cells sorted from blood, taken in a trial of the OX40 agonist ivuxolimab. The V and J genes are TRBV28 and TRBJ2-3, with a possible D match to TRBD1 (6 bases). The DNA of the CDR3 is TGTGCCAGCATGAGGGGGAGCACAGATACGCAGTATTTT. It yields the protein CASMRGSTDTQYF.